The clone carrying this TCR beta chain has at least ten counts. Its antigen is currently unknown. The entry originates in a study of T cell repertoires in cytomegalovirus infection. Study summary: CMV infection plus the matching HLA type was flagged by public TCR beta signatures.

The study, taken as a whole, reports: Identification of carriers of CMV plus the relevant HLA was performed using cumulative public TCR beta family frequency. HLA-C-restricted CMV-specific TCR beta clonotypes were dominant in the ex vivo response.

TCRdb reprocessed the reads with MiXCR, giving one entry per CDR3 protein. The sample yields approximately 260,000 distinct CDR3 sequences, about a sixth seen once. After removal of 5 bases from V and 2 bases from J, the junction contained 7 bases not matched to a gene. This CDR3 region has 15 residues. Looked up from germline, CDR1 is SGHTA and CDR2 is FQGNSA. The source is a human donor in good health (CMV status not recorded). Some clones in this sample may be carry-over from other donors' samples. V and J are TRBV7-2 and TRBJ1-1, with 8 bases aligning to TRBD1. Source material: CD8+ T cells from PBMCs. The CDR3 protein is CASSVRTGINTEAFF. The CDR3 DNA is TGTGCCAGCAGCGTTCGGACAGGGATCAACACTGAAGCTTTCTTT.